This passage covers 10 T cell receptor beta chains from one sample sequenced in a study of early T cells in non-severe SARS-CoV-2 infection. TCRdb reanalysed the 5' RACE reads using MiXCR and keeps one entry per CDR3 protein. Seen here are about 86,000 distinct CDR3 sequences, approximately 15% observed once, and the top ten hold roughly 7%. The source material was whole blood. The source is an adult who was a healthcare worker with PCR-confirmed SARS-CoV-2 infection or an uninfected control (not recorded which).

This clonotype was recorded a few times. The chain is built from TRBV6-6 and TRBJ2-7; perhaps TRBD1 as D (5 bases). Trimming removed 10 bases at V and 1 base at J, with 11 bases between. This CDR3 spans 12 amino acids. Germline V gene sequence: CDR1 MNHNY, CDR2 SVGAGI (reference sequence). The CDR3 sequence: CATTGPSYEQYF. CDR3 in DNA: TGTGCCACTACAGGACCTTCCTACGAGCAGTACTTC.

This clonotype was observed many times. J is TRBJ2-1 and V is TRBV11-3; perhaps D is TRBD1 or TRBD2 (6 bases each). Germline CDR1 SGHNT, CDR2 YENEEA. Trimming removed 1 base at V and 7 bases at J, with 17 bases between. This CDR3 is 16 amino acids long. The CDR3 region is CASSLGIRGAGNEQFF. Written as DNA, the CDR3 is TGTGCCAGCAGCTTAGGGATAAGGGGGGCCGGGAATGAGCAGTTCTTC.

This clonotype has more than one count but fewer than ten. At one boundary the junction diverges from the germline segment, which might be a read error. V and J are TRBV6-6 and TRBJ1-1, with D unclear. CDR3 length equals 11 residues. Germline CDR1 is MNHNY and CDR2 is SVGAGI (reference sequence). In nucleotides, the CDR3 is TGTGCCAGCGACGCGGGAACTGAAGTTTTCTTT. Protein product: CASDAGTEVFF.

V gene TRBV20-1 combines with J gene TRBJ2-1; 9 bases fit TRBD2. Germline CDR1 DFQATT, CDR2 SNEGSKA (reference sequence). The ends lost 4 bases at V and 5 bases at J; junction bases unmatched: 6. The length of the CDR3 is 14 residues. CDR3 DNA sequence: TGCAGTGCTACCCTACTAGCGGGCAACAATGAGCAGTTCTTC. Its protein is CSATLLAGNNEQFF.

There are a few counts of this clonotype. The chain couples TRBV9 to TRBJ2-3; tentatively, D is TRBD1 (5 bases). V lost 0 bases to trimming and J lost 4 bases, with 12 bases between them. The CDR3 totals 15 residues. Germline V gives CDR1 SGDLS, CDR2 YYNGEE. CDR3 nucleotides: TGTGCCAGCAGCGTAGTCAGGGTTGTCGCAGATACGCAGTATTTT. Its translation: CASSVVRVVADTQYF. Variable domain in full (rest from reference TRBV9 and TRBJ2-3): DSGVTQTPKHLITATGQRVTLRCSPRSGDLSVYWYQQSLDQGLQFLIQYYNGEERAKGNILERFSAQQFPDLHSELNLSSLELGDSALYFCASSVVRVVADTQYFGPGTRLTVL.

This clonotype came up a few times. V is TRBV29-1 and J is TRBJ2-1; D is possibly TRBD2 (5 bases). V was shortened by 5 bases and J by 2 bases, with 16 bases between the two germline ends. CDR3 length: 15 residues. CDR1 is SQVTM and CDR2 is ANQGSEA in the germline V gene. CDR3 region: CSVWTPMGPYNEQFF. DNA for the CDR3: TGCAGCGTTTGGACTCCTATGGGTCCCTACAATGAGCAGTTCTTC.

This clonotype was counted a few times. The rearrangement joins TRBV9 to TRBJ2-1; D assignment may be TRBD1 or TRBD2 (5 bases each). V was shortened by 2 bases and J by 4 bases, with 10 bases between the two germline ends. Looked up from germline, CDR1 is SGDLS and CDR2 is YYNGEE. This CDR3 contains 14 residues. The CDR3 coding sequence is TGTGCCAGCAGCGTTGGGGACCAGTACAATGAGCAGTTCTTC. Residues: CASSVGDQYNEQFF.

This clonotype was counted between two and nine times. The chain is built from TRBV9 and TRBJ2-7, with no clear D. The V and J ends lost 2 bases and 0 bases respectively, with 9 bases between them. The CDR3 sequence is 14 residues long. Germline assignment: CDR1 SGDLS and CDR2 YYNGEE. CDR3 sequence (DNA): TGTGCCAGCAGCGTCGAGAGTAGCTCCTACGAGCAGTACTTC. It encodes CASSVESSSYEQYF.

A few counts support this clonotype. This chain links TRBV7-6 with TRBJ1-1; a weak D match, TRBD1 (5 bases). Germline loops: CDR1 SGHVS, CDR2 FNYEAQ. Deletions cut 2 bases from V and 5 bases from J, with 27 bases between. The length of the CDR3 is 19 residues. CDR3 region: CASSLFPPSRDFRGTEAFF. CDR3 nucleotide sequence: TGTGCCAGCAGCTTATTTCCCCCCTCTCGGGACTTCCGAGGGACTGAAGCTTTCTTT.

This clonotype was counted only a few times. This chain joins TRBV11-2 and TRBJ2-7, with a possible D match to TRBD2 (5 bases). Trimming shortened V by 3 bases and J by 1 base, and 13 bases separated the two germline ends. This CDR3 is built from 15 residues. From germline, CDR1 is SGHAT and CDR2 FQNNGV. The CDR3 coding sequence is TGTGCCAGCAGCTTCGGGGTTGCAGCTTCCTACGAGCAGTACTTC. It encodes CASSFGVAASYEQYF.